This record covers a single T cell receptor beta chain. What it binds is not known. Healthy bone marrow donors supplied every sample. The sample originates from a study of cytomegalovirus exposure and HLA in healthy donors. Whole-study results and caveats: There was a cluster of highly shared sequence variants that was likely a sequencing artifact. Relative to equally common others, HLA-associated TCR beta chains showed greater clonal expansion in a later analysis.

The CDR3 covers 16 residues. The V and J ends lost 0 bases and 10 bases, in that order; junction bases with no gene match: 11. Germline assignment: CDR1 LGHNA and CDR2 YNFKEQ. PCR was performed using 60 Vbeta and 13 Jbeta primers. Using immunoSEQ multiplex PCR, the repertoire was profiled, and TCRdb retains in-frame clones only, with some absent. Of 130,000 to 150,000 clones detected, about 76% appear once; the ten largest clones hold roughly 4%. V and J are TRBV4-2 and TRBJ2-3, with 9 positions matching TRBD2. The sequenced material came from PBMCs. This clonotype was sampled from a man between 18 and 35 years old in good health and CMV-seronegative. DNA for the CDR3: TGTGCCAGCAGCCAAGATTGGAGTAGCGGGGGATTTGCGCAGTATTTT. Translation gives CASSQDWSSGGFAQYF.